One T cell receptor (beta chain) is described in this entry. Its antigen is undetermined. The record originates from a study of cytomegalovirus exposure and HLA in healthy donors. Overall study context: The roughly 110 validation repertoires were reported in a later analysis to have been generated on the same platform as the roughly 720 first-cohort repertoires. Overall study results and limits: The study labeled more than 150 TCR beta chains cytomegalovirus-associated. The tendency of first-cohort TCR clusters to co-occur in the 120 or so validation repertoires emerged from a later analysis.

The donors were members of the validation cohort, which comprised 90 to 150 subjects and was separate from the first cohort of several hundred subjects. CDR1 WSHSY and CDR2 SAAADI come from the germline V gene. The V gene end was trimmed by 10 bases and the J gene end by 5 bases; junction bases not matched to a gene: 14. This CDR3 is 14 amino acids long. Generated by immunoSEQ multiplex PCR, the TCRdb table keeps only in-frame clones and is missing some. Among some 170,000 clones, just under 90% were seen once, and the ten largest hold more than 1.2%. Sequenced input: PBMCs. This chain links TRBV10-2 with TRBJ2-7; 7 bases are a match to TRBD2. The clonotype originates from a woman under 40 in good health and CMV-seronegative. CDR3 DNA: TGCGCCACCGCATTCGGACTAGGCGTGGACGAGCAGTACTTC. Protein: CATAFGLGVDEQYF.